This T cell receptor beta chain comes out of a study of T-cell memory formation after mild COVID-19. There are many counts of this clonotype. Its antigen is currently unknown. Study outcomes and limitations: There was no confirmation that second-wave clones peaking on day 37 were SARS-CoV-2 specific. From day 15 to 85, contracting clones were balanced between CD4 and CD8, whereas later expanders leaned toward CD4+.

TCR alpha and TCR beta cDNA libraries with sample barcodes and UMIs came from 5'RACE using constant-segment primers. TCRdb re-derived calls from the 5' RACE reads in MiXCR, one entry per CDR3 protein. The table shows fewer than 450,000 distinct CDR3 sequences, with about 21% occurring only once. The CDR3 contains 14 residues. V was clipped by 4 bases and J by 2 bases, with 12 bases between them. This TCR was recovered from an adult woman who had mild COVID-19 (a few samples of this study predate the infection). Cell type and time point are not known. Sequencing was done on a sample of PBMCs or a T cell subset sorted from them (not recorded which). The chain has TRBV12-3 or TRBV12-4 and TRBJ2-7; the D gene is possibly TRBD1 (5 bases). CDR3 nucleotide sequence: TGTGCCAGCAGTTGGGGCGGTTCCACCTACGAGCAGTACTTC. As protein: CASSWGGSTYEQYF.